These 24 T cell receptor beta chains were sequenced from one sample in a study of T cell responses to AZD1222 COVID-19 vaccine. Data came from immunoSEQ multiplex PCR; TCRdb stores just in-frame clones and leaves some out. The sample shows around 120,000 clones, around nine tenths of them seen only once. The sequencing here drew on peripheral blood, taken on day 0 of MenACWY control vaccination. Source of these receptors: an adult in good health.

The chain carries TRBV6-2 or TRBV6-3 and TRBJ2-2; D is perhaps TRBD2 (5 bases). Trimming pared 4 bases from V and 6 bases from J, leaving 9 bases between. Germline assignment: CDR1 MNHEY and CDR2 SVGEGT. The length of the CDR3 is 13 residues. CDR3 loop: CASSSRGPGELFF. The CDR3 region has the DNA TGTGCCAGCAGTTCCCGGGGTCCCGGGGAGCTGTTTTTT.

CDR3 DNA: TGTGCCAGCAGATCAAACAGCGGGGGCTCCTACGAGCAGTACTTC. As protein: CASRSNSGGSYEQYF. V and J are TRBV7-9 and TRBJ2-7; 8 nucleotides line up with TRBD2. V dropped 6 bases and J dropped 0; count of bases not matched to a gene: 7. Germline V CDR1 and CDR2: SEHNR, FQNEAQ (reference sequence). This CDR3 region has 15 residues.

The gene calls are TRBV5-1 and TRBJ1-1, with 8 nucleotides matching TRBD1. V shed 4 bases, J shed 5 bases, and the junction held 7 bases outside the gene matches. This CDR3 region has 14 residues. Germline CDR1 and CDR2: SGHRS and YFSETQ. The CDR3, as DNA: TGCGCCAGCAGCCCGGACAGGGTGAGGACTGAAGCTTTCTTT. It is translated as CASSPDRVRTEAFF. The full variable domain, its missing parts supplied by reference TRBV5-1 and TRBJ1-1, is KAGVTQTPRYLIKTRGQQVTLSCSPISGHRSVSWYQQTPGQGLQFLFEYFSETQRNKGNFPGRFSGRQFSNSRSEMNVSTLELGDSALYLCASSPDRVRTEAFFGQGTRLTVV.

The chain joins TRBV5-1 to TRBJ2-1; D remains ambiguous. There are 12 residues in the CDR3. Between the trimmed V and J ends, which lost 1 base and 9 bases, there was a span of 8 bases. CDR1 and CDR2 from the germline V gene are SGHRS and YFSETQ. This chain's CDR3 is CASSLQVGEQFF. The CDR3 nucleotides are TGCGCCAGCAGCTTGCAAGTTGGTGAGCAGTTCTTC.

V and J are TRBV10-3 and TRBJ2-7, with D possibly being TRBD1 (6 bases). Germline V gives CDR1 ENHRY, CDR2 SYGVKD. V was trimmed by 6 bases and J by 0 bases, leaving 15 bases between them. This CDR3 comprises 15 residues. CDR3 DNA sequence: TGTGCCATCAGCAATATTCGGACAGACTCCTACGAGCAGTACTTC. It yields the protein CAISNIRTDSYEQYF.

The genes are TRBV29-1 and TRBJ1-1; D is unresolved. Trimming stripped 4 bases from V and 1 base from J, with 10 bases between. This CDR3 spans 13 amino acids. Germline loops: CDR1 SQVTM, CDR2 ANQGSEA. The CDR3 DNA follows: TGCAGCGTTGTTAGGCAGTCGAACACTGAAGCTTTCTTT. It specifies CSVVRQSNTEAFF.

The CDR3 DNA sequence: TGTGCCAGCAGTTTGACTAGAGAAGAGACCCAGTACTTC. It codes for CASSLTREETQYF. The chain uses TRBV27 and TRBJ2-5; D possibly corresponds to TRBD2 (6 bases). With 3 bases removed from V and 3 bases from J, the gap between germline ends came to 8 bases. The CDR3 length is 13 residues. The germline V gene encodes CDR1 MNHEY and CDR2 SMNVEV (reference sequence).

V is TRBV29-1 and J is TRBJ2-3; a weak D match, TRBD2 (5 bases). Trimming took off 2 bases at V and 7 bases at J, with 25 bases between the two ends. Germline CDR1 SQVTM, CDR2 ANQGSEA. There are 17 residues in the CDR3. CDR3 region: CSVEYRVGGNRGNTQYF. The DNA for the CDR3 is TGCAGCGTTGAATACCGTGTTGGCGGAAACAGAGGGAATACGCAGTATTTT.

J is TRBJ2-3 and V is TRBV13; 10 positions match TRBD2. V was clipped by 0 bases and J by 4 bases; unmatched bases: 1. This CDR3 has 15 amino acids. Germline V CDR1 and CDR2: PRHDT, FYEKMQ (reference sequence). In nucleotides, the CDR3 is TGTGCCAGCAGCTTAGGAGCGGGAGGGGCAGATACGCAGTATTTT. Its translation is CASSLGAGGADTQYF.

The rearrangement links TRBV2 to TRBJ1-6; 10 bases agree with TRBD1. CDR3 size: 15 residues. CDR1 and CDR2 from the germline V gene are SNHLY and FYNNEI. After removal of 7 bases from V and 7 bases from J, the junction contained 7 bases not matched to a gene. DNA for the CDR3: TGTGCCAGCATGATGGGGGGACAGGGGAATTCACCCCTCCACTTT. Translated: CASMMGGQGNSPLHF.

The chain is built from TRBV15 and TRBJ2-7, with 9 bases fitting TRBD1. The CDR3 totals 15 residues. The J segment lost 3 bases and the V segment lost 1 base, leaving 4 bases of the junction unmatched. Germline V CDR1 and CDR2: LNHNV, YYDKDF (reference sequence). CDR3 sequence (DNA): TGTGCCACCAGCAGAGTAGGGACAGGGTACTACGAGCAGTACTTC. It is translated as CATSRVGTGYYEQYF.

The rearrangement links TRBV2 to TRBJ1-5, with D possibly TRBD1 on 5 matching bases. From germline, CDR1 is SNHLY and CDR2 FYNNEI. The V gene lost 4 bases and the J gene lost 3 bases, with 10 bases spanning the gap. The CDR3 spans 14 residues. As DNA, the CDR3 is TGTGCCAGCAGTGGGAGGGGCTTCAATCAGCCCCAGCATTTT. Protein sequence: CASSGRGFNQPQHF.

The V and J genes are TRBV5-1 and TRBJ2-5, with 9 bases identical to TRBD2. The CDR3 is 17 amino acids. J lost 1 base, V lost 0 bases, and 7 bases had no gene match. Germline V CDR1 and CDR2: SGHRS, YFSETQ. The CDR3 reads CASSLAAPSGAQETQYF. CDR3 sequence (DNA): TGCGCCAGCAGCTTGGCCGCGCCTAGCGGGGCCCAAGAGACCCAGTACTTC.

As concerns this clone: A read error may produce the germline difference seen at one junction end. The sample contains more than one DNA sequence encoding this CDR3. V gene TRBV12-3 or TRBV12-4 combines with J gene TRBJ1-2, with D unclear. This CDR3 is built from 11 residues. Written as DNA, the CDR3 is TGTGCCAGCAGTTATAACTATGGTTACACCTTC. Translation gives CASSYNYGYTF.

J is TRBJ2-3 and V is TRBV6-5; D unresolved. The CDR3 has 13 amino acids. Germline CDR1 reads MNHEY; CDR2 reads SVGAGI. V lost 8 bases, J lost 3 bases, and 12 bases lay in between. CDR3 residues: CASVRKETDTQYF. Written as DNA, the CDR3 is TGTGCCAGCGTGCGGAAGGAAACAGATACGCAGTATTTT.

The V gene is TRBV5-6, the J gene TRBJ1-5; D not resolved. Trimming left V 4 bases short and J 5 bases short, with 10 bases between. This CDR3 spans 13 amino acids. Germline-derived CDR1 and CDR2 are SGHDT and YYEEEE. The CDR3 protein is CASSQGRDQPQHF. The DNA for the CDR3 is TGTGCCAGCAGCCAAGGCAGAGATCAGCCCCAGCATTTT. The full variable domain, rest sourced from reference TRBV5-6 and TRBJ1-5, is DAGVTQSPTHLIKTRGQQVTLRCSPKSGHDTVSWYQQALGQGPQFIFQYYEEEERQRGNFPDRFSGHQFPNYSSELNVNALLLGDSALYLCASSQGRDQPQHFGDGTRLSIL.

The CDR3 DNA reads as TGTGCCAGCAACGGGGCAGGGGTCGAGCAGTTCTTC. Protein: CASNGAGVEQFF. V is TRBV2 and J is TRBJ2-1; D is perhaps TRBD1 (6 bases). Trimming stripped 7 bases from V and 10 bases from J, with 14 bases between. This CDR3 is built from 12 residues. CDR1 is SNHLY, CDR2 FYNNEI, per germline.

This sequence joins TRBV4-3 and TRBJ2-1; D call uncertain. The V gene lost 0 bases and the J gene lost 5 bases, with 5 bases spanning the gap. There are 13 residues in the CDR3. CDR1 is LGHNA and CDR2 is YSLEER in the germline V gene. CDR3 residues: CASSQDIDNEQFF. Here the CDR3 DNA reads TGCGCCAGCAGCCAAGATATAGACAATGAGCAGTTCTTC.

V usage is TRBV5-1 and J usage is TRBJ2-3; 9 bases agree with TRBD1. CDR3 length: 15 amino acids. CDR1 and CDR2 (germline): SGHRS, YFSETQ. V lost 4 bases to trimming and J lost 0 bases; unmatched junction nucleotides: 3. The CDR3 DNA reads as TGCGCCAGCAGCAAAGGGACAGGGAGCACAGATACGCAGTATTTT. Translation: CASSKGTGSTDTQYF.

In the case of this clone: Being one base from a much bigger clone, this may be a read error. This chain uses TRBV5-4 with TRBJ1-2; 8 bases agree with TRBD1. V lost 3 bases and J lost 3; bases outside the gene matches: 1. Germline V gene lookup returns CDR1 SGHNT and CDR2 YYREEE (reference sequence). The CDR3 loop spans 13 amino acids. The CDR3 DNA reads TGTGCCAGCAGCTCGGGACAGGACTATGGCTACACCTTC. It encodes CASSSGQDYGYTF.

This clone is medium-sized by share. V and J are TRBV11-3 and TRBJ2-3; no clear D gene. V was trimmed by 1 base and J by 9 bases, leaving 8 bases between them. The CDR3 is made up of 12 amino acids. Per germline, CDR1 SGHNT and CDR2 YENEEA. The CDR3 nucleotides read TGTGCCAGCAGCTTAGTGCAAGGGACGCAGTATTTT. It codes for CASSLVQGTQYF. Based on the CDR3 plus reference TRBV11-3 and TRBJ2-3, the full variable domain is EAGVVQSPRYKIIEKKQPVAFWCNPISGHNTLYWYLQNLGQGPELLIRYENEEAVDDSQLPKDRFSAERLKGVDSTLKIQPAELGDSAVYLCASSLVQGTQYFGPGTRLTVL.

V usage is TRBV24-1 and J usage is TRBJ1-2, with TRBD1 matching over 7 bases. Germline V CDR1 and CDR2: KGHDR, SFDVKD. J was trimmed by 0 bases and V by 4 bases; bases with no gene match: 4. The CDR3 runs to 15 residues. The CDR3 DNA reads TGTGCCACCAGTGACCCGACAGGGACTAACTATGGCTACACCTTC. Protein sequence: CATSDPTGTNYGYTF.

J is TRBJ2-1 and V is TRBV7-9, with D unclear. The CDR3 is 12 amino acids. V shed 0 bases and J shed 8 bases, with 5 bases lying between them. Germline values: CDR1 SEHNR, CDR2 FQNEAQ (reference sequence). DNA of the CDR3: TGTGCCAGCAGCTTAGCAGTCCATGAGCAGTTCTTC. This gives the protein CASSLAVHEQFF.

A few counts support this clone. The V and J genes are TRBV5-4 and TRBJ2-7; D is unresolved. Trimming left V 0 bases short and J 2 bases short, with 12 bases between. Germline CDR1 and CDR2: SGHNT and YYREEE (reference sequence). The CDR3 has 15 residues. The CDR3 nucleotides read TGTGCCAGCAGCTTGGCCGAGAACGGTCCCTACGAGCAGTACTTC. Protein: CASSLAENGPYEQYF.